Included here is one TCR beta chain sequence, with context. This clone was seen once. No cognate antigen has been identified for it. No base qualities exist here, and no much larger clone lies one base off it. This entry belongs to a study of shared clonotypes between healthy human individuals (dated by TCRdb to about 2020). Some background on the complete study: A couple of women and three men aged 18 to 49 years were included in the cohort. Per donor, three plates each were used for CD4 naive and CD4 memory, two for CD8 naive, and one for CD8 memory. To estimate repertoire size and how much clonotypes are shared between individuals, the study performed deep sequencing of blood TCR repertoires from five healthy adults. Different laboratories and diverse techniques were used to prepare libraries and sequence TCR repertoires, to increase sequencing depth and limit assay-specific biases. Between about 0.9 and 10 billion PBMCs per donor were obtained by leukapheresis.

The donors were healthy, HIV-negative adults with no recently reported acute infections or vaccinations. Every donor was a Caucasian adult residing in Nashville, Tennessee, USA. CD8 memory samples combined magnetically selected CD45RO+ cells with CCR7-negative CD45RA+ effector memory (TemRA) cells. Blood was collected by leukapheresis, and PBMCs were isolated by Ficoll-Histopaque density gradient centrifugation and then cryopreserved in liquid nitrogen vapor phase. Purity and quantity of every magnetically sorted T cell population were checked by analytical flow cytometry. From each sorted fraction, genomic DNA was isolated and quantified by UV absorbance on a Nanodrop 2000c. Broad study findings and their caveats: Sampling was limited to blood, and TCR repertoires in tissue likely differ from TCR repertoires in blood. Because the study included a small number of donors, the genetic and exposure-history diversity represented was limited. Higher generation probabilities were observed for clonotypes shared by all four sorted-subset donors than for non-shared clonotypes. Sharing across a handful of donors was observed for approximately 5% of naive CD4, under 4% of naive CD8, roughly 2.4% of memory CD4, and roughly 0.4% of memory CD8 clonotypes. Estimated clonotype richness was generally larger for naive than for memory subsets. Incomplete sequencing was indicated by rarefaction of sorted-subset datasets, despite the large sequencing depth. Pairwise subsampling indicated that sequencing depth was expected to affect the degree of clonotype sharing among donors.

From cysteine to phenylalanine, the CDR3 is 19 amino acids long. Kept here is only the CDR3 DNA, which spans 57 bases and is read in frame from base 1. In the germline V gene (reference sequence), CDR1 corresponds to LNHDA and CDR2 to SQIVND. Using the deep immunoSEQ assay, TCR CDR3 regions were amplified from genomic DNA by multiplex PCR. For each cell subset, the extracted genomic DNA was distributed evenly across all wells of several immunoSEQ 96-well plates, and each plate served as one replicate. Each replicate PCR for sorted subsets received approximately 220 ng genomic DNA, equal to about 30,000 T cell genomes. Purified libraries were quantified with a Qubit 3.0 fluorometer, sized on a Bioanalyzer 2100, and re-quantified with the KAPA Library Quantification kit. Every immunoSEQ 96-well plate was sequenced on a separate single-read 150-cycle Illumina NextSeq 550 flow cell. The original pipeline was this. Because the immunoSEQ output held only junctional sequences and lacked quality scores, the filtering could not match the filtering applied to full-length reads. Sequences were annotated with PyIR, a Python wrapper for IgBLAST v1.9, using IMGT germline references to assign V/J genes and CDR3. Reads were filtered out if the reads had weak V/J assignments (E-value above 1e-6), no CDR3, stop codons, out-of-frame junctions, or ambiguous translated residues. A V3J clonotype was defined by an identical inferred V gene, J gene, and CDR3 amino acid sequence. To compute the percentage overlap between repertoires, the number of shared unique clonotypes was divided by the size of the smaller repertoire. RTK rarefaction, the Chao1 estimator, and Recon v2.1 estimates of unobserved clonotypes were used to assess repertoire richness. Generation probabilities for all TCRbeta clonotypes obtained by the gDNA method from a handful of donors were computed using OLGA. What TCRdb holds here is the immuneACCESS table cut down to in-frame rearrangements. Part of the clones is not present; checked against another copy, under half of the missing clones reflect an unresolved V gene, and the others are unexplained. V and J calls and clone size follow that table, whereas D and trimming were derived from the DNA. The sample table lists about 110,000 clones, about 70% of them with a count of one. The biggest ten clones account for approximately 23% of the sample.

The clonotype was recovered from a woman aged 30 to 39 in good health. Recombination linked TRBV19 to TRBJ2-5, and TRBD1 aligns with 10 junction nucleotides. The closer fit of TRBJ2-7 to the DNA end suggests the J call may be wrong. Sequencing was performed on memory CD8+ T cells sorted from blood. This sample's cell subset or site label indicates: CD45RO+ cells pooled with CCR7-negative TemRA cells. The encoded CDR3 is CASSNSPLDPGQGTYEQYF. The nucleotide sequence reads as follows: TGTGCCAGTAGCAATTCCCCCCTAGACCCGGGACAGGGGACCTACGAGCAGTACTTC.